These 32 T cell receptor beta chains share one sample of origin, sequenced in a study of early T cells in non-severe SARS-CoV-2 infection (dated by TCRdb to the early 2020s). The receptor library was made with 5' RACE. TCRdb lists the instrument as NextSeq 500. Through fastp at Q25 and MiXCR, TCRdb rebuilt clones from the public reads, retaining in-frame beta chains. Rows are combined by CDR3 protein, so each entry shows the most common genes and DNA. The sample includes 30,000 to 40,000 distinct CDR3 sequences, with about 3.8% observed a single time. The ten biggest clones cover more than 5% of the sample. The specimen sequenced was whole blood. The receptors derive from an adult who was a healthcare worker with PCR-confirmed SARS-CoV-2 infection or an uninfected control (not recorded which).

This clonotype was recorded at least ten times. V usage is TRBV3-1 and J usage is TRBJ2-7; the match to TRBD1 covers 7 bases. The CDR3 spans 13 residues. The ends lost 7 bases at V and 5 bases at J; junction bases unmatched: 8. Looked up from germline, CDR1 is LGHDT and CDR2 is YNNKEL (reference sequence). CDR3 nucleotide sequence: TGTGCCAGCACAAAGACAGGGTCCAACGAGCAGTACTTC. Protein: CASTKTGSNEQYF.

This clonotype was recorded many times. The chain couples TRBV5-1 to TRBJ2-7; TRBD1 agrees at 7 bases. Per germline, CDR1 SGHRS and CDR2 YFSETQ. This CDR3 contains 14 residues. Unmatched junction bases numbered 2, after V lost 0 bases and J lost 2 bases. The DNA for the CDR3 is TGCGCCAGCAGCTTGGGGGGACAGACCTACGAGCAGTACTTC. This encodes CASSLGGQTYEQYF.

This clonotype was counted at least ten times. The V gene is TRBV10-3, the J gene TRBJ1-2; D not resolved. Trimming removed 2 bases at V and 4 bases at J, with 5 bases between. The CDR3 totals 12 residues. Germline CDR1 is ENHRY and CDR2 is SYGVKD. The CDR3 protein is CAISEEGYGYTF. DNA of the CDR3: TGTGCCATCAGTGAGGAGGGCTATGGCTACACCTTC.

This clonotype was counted a few times. This chain joins TRBV6-5 and TRBJ2-3; 11 nucleotides match TRBD1. Germline CDR1 reads MNHEY; CDR2 reads SVGAGI. The ends lost 6 bases at V and 2 bases at J; junction bases unmatched: 1. This CDR3 comprises 14 residues. The CDR3 sequence: CASRGQGATDTQYF. The CDR3 DNA is TGTGCCAGCAGAGGACAGGGGGCCACAGATACGCAGTATTTT.

In its sample, this clonotype was seen many times. This rearrangement joins TRBV11-1 to TRBJ2-2, with 12 bases that match TRBD1. The junction had 9 bases not matched to a gene; V was cut back by 5 bases and J by 5 bases. The CDR3 consists of 17 residues. CDR1 is SGHAT and CDR2 is FQDESV in the germline V gene (reference sequence). DNA for the CDR3: TGTGCCAGCAGCCTCCGGGACAGGGGGCTACATACCGGGGAGCTGTTTTTT. Translation: CASSLRDRGLHTGELFF.

This clonotype was detected many times. This rearrangement joins TRBV3-1 to TRBJ1-1, with TRBD1 as a possible D gene (5 bases). V lost 3 bases to trimming and J lost 6 bases, with 14 bases between them. The germline V gene has CDR1 LGHDT and CDR2 YNNKEL (reference sequence). CDR3 length equals 14 residues. The CDR3 loop is CASSHSSGLAEAFF. For the CDR3, the DNA is TGTGCCAGCAGCCACTCCTCAGGGCTGGCTGAAGCTTTCTTT.

Many counts were recorded for this clonotype. The chain joins TRBV6-2 or TRBV6-3 to TRBJ2-1; D remains ambiguous. Germline V gene sequence: CDR1 MNHEY, CDR2 SVGEGT. With 6 bases removed from V and 0 bases from J, the gap between germline ends came to 6 bases. The CDR3 is 13 residues long. This chain's CDR3 is CASRPSSYNEQFF. In nucleotides, the CDR3 is TGTGCCAGCAGGCCGAGCTCCTACAATGAGCAGTTCTTC.

V is TRBV25-1 and J is TRBJ2-1, with D unresolved. Trimming shortened V by 1 base and J by 7 bases, and 17 bases separated the two germline ends. The CDR3 loop spans 16 amino acids. Germline CDR1 reads MGHDK; CDR2 reads SYGVNS. CDR3: CASSESLGFGGNEQFF. The CDR3, as DNA: TGTGCCAGCAGTGAATCCCTCGGCTTCGGTGGGAATGAGCAGTTCTTC.

This clonotype was detected ten times or more. This chain connects TRBV29-1 to TRBJ2-7; D may match TRBD1 or TRBD2 (6 bases each). This CDR3 has 15 amino acids. Germline CDR1 is SQVTM and CDR2 is ANQGSEA. V shed 3 bases and J shed 0 bases, with 15 bases lying between them. The CDR3 region is CSVENRRDTSYEQYF. As DNA, the CDR3 is TGCAGCGTTGAGAATCGGAGGGACACCTCCTACGAGCAGTACTTC.

This clonotype showed up many times. This chain joins TRBV7-6 and TRBJ2-2, with D tentatively TRBD1 (5 bases). The CDR3 extends over 16 amino acids. With 1 base removed from V and 2 bases from J, the gap between germline ends came to 11 bases. Per the germline V gene, CDR1 is SGHVS and CDR2 is FNYEAQ. CDR3 nucleotides: TGTGCCAGCAGCTTAGAAGCTCAGGGAAACACCGGGGAGCTGTTTTTT. It is translated as CASSLEAQGNTGELFF.

Many counts were recorded for this clonotype. This chain links TRBV28 with TRBJ2-7, with D possibly TRBD1 on 6 matching bases. Trimming took 5 bases from V and 9 from J, leaving 14 bases between them. Germline V gene lookup returns CDR1 MDHEN and CDR2 SYDVKM. The CDR3 contains 12 residues. Written as DNA, the CDR3 is TGTGCCAGCAGTAACGGCAGGGGAGTGCAGTACTTC. Translated, it gives CASSNGRGVQYF.

This clonotype has at least ten counts. The chain has TRBV7-6 and TRBJ2-7; 10 bases are a match to TRBD2. The J segment lost 3 bases and the V segment lost 2 bases, leaving 7 bases of the junction unmatched. The CDR3 spans 16 residues. The germline gives CDR1 SGHVS, CDR2 FNYEAQ. CDR3 sequence: CASSLMGTSVNYEQYF. The CDR3 bases are TGTGCCAGCAGCTTAATGGGGACTAGCGTAAACTACGAGCAGTACTTC. The whole variable domain, remainder taken from reference TRBV7-6 and TRBJ2-7, is GAGVSQSPRYKVTKRGQDVALRCDPISGHVSLYWYRQALGQGPEFLTYFNYEAQQDKSGLPNDRFSAERPEGSISTLTIQRTEQRDSAMYRCASSLMGTSVNYEQYFGPGTRLTVT.

This clonotype was seen only a few times. This chain joins TRBV7-9 and TRBJ2-7; 11 bases are shared with TRBD2. Germline V gene sequence: CDR1 SEHNR, CDR2 FQNEAQ (reference sequence). V lost 10 bases, J lost 5 bases, and 16 bases stayed unmatched. The CDR3 runs 16 residues. The CDR3 DNA sequence: TGTGCCACCCAGCTTGGTTCTAGCGGGAGGTGGAACGAGCAGTACTTC. Protein: CATQLGSSGRWNEQYF.

This clonotype was counted ten times or more. The CDR3 spells CASSYSGGYEQYF. The CDR3 nucleotides are TGTGCCAGCAGCTATAGCGGGGGTTACGAGCAGTACTTC. The chain joins TRBV9 to TRBJ2-7; TRBD2 aligns across 9 bases. Germline V lookup: CDR1 SGDLS, CDR2 YYNGEE. This CDR3 has 13 amino acids. The V gene end was trimmed by 4 bases and the J gene end by 4 bases; junction bases not matched to a gene: 3.

This clonotype occurred many times. The gene calls are TRBV6-5 and TRBJ2-5; 13 bases align to TRBD2. CDR1 is MNHEY and CDR2 is SVGAGI in the germline V gene. CDR3 length equals 15 residues. The V segment lost 0 bases and the J segment 5 bases; nucleotides outside the gene matches: 0. As DNA, the CDR3 is TGTGCCAGCAGTTACTCGACTAGCGGGGGGGAGACCCAGTACTTC. Translation gives CASSYSTSGGETQYF.

There are many counts of this clonotype. The chain is built from TRBV28 and TRBJ2-7, with D uncertain. Germline CDR1 reads MDHEN; CDR2 reads SYDVKM. Trimming pared 1 base from V and 0 bases from J, leaving 7 bases between. The CDR3 length is 14 residues. The CDR3 coding sequence is TGTGCCAGCAGTTTATTGTTTACCTCCTACGAGCAGTACTTC. Translated, it gives CASSLLFTSYEQYF.

The sample holds many counts of this clonotype. V gene TRBV13 combines with J gene TRBJ1-6; D remains unclear. Germline values: CDR1 PRHDT, CDR2 FYEKMQ (reference sequence). V was cut by 0 bases and J by 10 bases, with 16 bases left in between. The CDR3 runs 16 residues. The CDR3 DNA sequence: TGTGCCAGCAGCTTAGGGCCCCGAAATAAGGGATCACCCCTCCACTTT. It encodes CASSLGPRNKGSPLHF.

This clonotype was seen repeatedly, ten times or more. The chain uses TRBV5-1 and TRBJ1-4; unclear D gene. The V gene lost 4 bases and the J gene lost 8 bases, with 15 bases spanning the gap. CDR1 and CDR2 from the germline V gene are SGHRS and YFSETQ. The CDR3 spans 14 residues. CDR3 residues: CASSPTSDGEKLFF. The DNA of the CDR3 is TGCGCCAGCAGCCCCACAAGCGACGGAGAAAAACTGTTTTTT.

This clonotype was detected many times. This chain links TRBV28 with TRBJ1-1; 8 bases line up with TRBD1. The CDR3 is made up of 13 amino acids. Looked up from germline, CDR1 is MDHEN and CDR2 is SYDVKM. V trimming: 6 bases; J trimming: 1 base; junction bases outside the gene matches: 1. The CDR3 is CASRGTGNTEAFF. CDR3 DNA: TGTGCCAGCAGGGGGACAGGGAACACTGAAGCTTTCTTT.

The V call is TRBV19, the J call TRBJ1-4; a weak D match, TRBD1 (6 bases). Germline values: CDR1 LNHDA, CDR2 SQIVND (reference sequence). CDR3 length: 15 amino acids. Trimming removed 2 bases at V and 5 bases at J, with 12 bases between. The CDR3 sequence is CASSIRPGENEKLFF. CDR3 bases: TGTGCCAGTAGTATACGTCCAGGGGAGAATGAAAAACTGTTTTTT.

This clonotype was recorded many times. V and J are TRBV7-2 and TRBJ2-7; a possible D gene is TRBD2 (5 bases). V lost 1 base and J 2 bases, leaving 12 bases between the germline ends. The CDR3 contains 15 residues. Per germline, CDR1 SGHTA and CDR2 FQGNSA. The CDR3 nucleotides read TGTGCCAGCAGCTTAGGTTCGGACTCGGCCTACGAGCAGTACTTC. This sequence encodes CASSLGSDSAYEQYF. Together with reference TRBV7-2 and TRBJ2-7, the CDR3 gives the full variable domain: GAGVSQSPSNKVTEKGKDVELRCDPISGHTALYWYRQSLGQGLEFLIYFQGNSAPDKSGLPSDRFSAERTGGSVSTLTIQRTQQEDSAVYLCASSLGSDSAYEQYFGPGTRLTVT.

This clonotype was seen many times. V is TRBV12-3 or TRBV12-4 and J is TRBJ2-4, with no clear D. The CDR3 has 12 amino acids. V lost 6 bases and J 15 bases, leaving 18 bases between the germline ends. The chain's CDR3 is CASSHGSGYMYF. The CDR3 DNA is TGTGCCAGCAGCCACGGATCCGGTTACATGTACTTC.

This clonotype occurred many times. This rearrangement joins TRBV19 to TRBJ1-5; D possibly corresponds to TRBD1 (6 bases). Germline V gives CDR1 LNHDA, CDR2 SQIVND (reference sequence). Trimming cost V 6 bases and J 7 bases, with 16 bases left between them. The CDR3 extends over 14 amino acids. Written as DNA, the CDR3 is TGTGCCAGTAGACCCCAGGGGAATCACCAGCCCCAGCATTTT. It translates to CASRPQGNHQPQHF.

Many counts were recorded for this clonotype. This rearrangement joins TRBV5-1 to TRBJ2-3; D assignment may be TRBD1 or TRBD2 (5 bases each). Germline V gene sequence: CDR1 SGHRS, CDR2 YFSETQ. V was clipped by 1 base and J by 6 bases, with 12 bases between them. CDR3 length: 14 residues. CDR3 sequence reads: CASSLIPGPDTQYF. CDR3 in DNA: TGCGCCAGCAGCTTGATACCGGGGCCGGATACGCAGTATTTT.

This clonotype has a count of ten or more. This rearrangement joins TRBV5-4 to TRBJ1-4, with no clear D. The CDR3 totals 13 residues. Per the germline V gene, CDR1 is SGHNT and CDR2 is YYREEE (reference sequence). V was trimmed by 0 bases and J by 8 bases, leaving 8 bases between them. CDR3 bases: TGTGCCAGCAGCTTGGTATCAGAAGAAAAACTGTTTTTT. Translation gives CASSLVSEEKLFF.

This clonotype occurred many times. The chain has TRBV20-1 and TRBJ1-4, with D maybe TRBD1 (6 bases). The CDR3 loop spans 16 amino acids. CDR1 and CDR2 from the germline V gene are DFQATT and SNEGSKA (reference sequence). Deletions cut 5 bases from V and 7 bases from J, with 23 bases between. CDR3 sequence: CSASKGGLRSSEKLFF. In DNA form, the CDR3 reads TGCAGTGCTTCAAAGGGGGGGCTACGGTCAAGTGAAAAACTGTTTTTT.

This clonotype was seen ten or more times. The chain uses TRBV29-1 and TRBJ2-1, with 12 bases identical to TRBD2. The CDR3 length is 15 residues. The germline V gene encodes CDR1 SQVTM and CDR2 ANQGSEA. V shed 8 bases and J 6 bases; nucleotides not matched to a gene: 11. Here the CDR3 DNA reads TGCAGCATAAGACCCCTAGCGGGAGGGCCCAATGAGCAGTTCTTC. Its protein is CSIRPLAGGPNEQFF.

This clonotype was observed at least ten times. The V gene is TRBV12-3 or TRBV12-4, the J gene TRBJ1-6; 8 nucleotides agree with TRBD1. The CDR3 runs to 14 residues. With 5 bases clipped from V and 9 bases from J, the junction kept 6 bases outside the gene matches. CDR3 loop: CASSQGQAGSPLHF. As DNA, the CDR3 is TGTGCCAGCAGTCAGGGACAGGCCGGTTCACCCCTCCACTTT.

This clonotype was seen at least ten times. Written as DNA, the CDR3 is TGTGCCATCAGTGCACGAACCCAAGAGACCCAGTACTTC. This encodes CAISARTQETQYF. The chain combines TRBV10-3 with TRBJ2-5; D is ambiguous. The V and J ends lost 4 bases and 1 base respectively, with 7 bases between them. The CDR3 length is 13 residues. Per the germline V gene, CDR1 is ENHRY and CDR2 is SYGVKD.

The sample holds many counts of this clonotype. The chain joins TRBV24-1 to TRBJ1-1; 7 bases align to TRBD1. The CDR3 runs 15 residues. From germline, CDR1 is KGHDR and CDR2 SFDVKD. J was trimmed by 3 bases and V by 5 bases; bases with no gene match: 8. The CDR3 bases are TGTGCCACCAGTGGTCCACAGGGGAGGGACACTGAAGCTTTCTTT. This translates into CATSGPQGRDTEAFF.

This clonotype was counted ten times or more. J is TRBJ2-6 and V is TRBV7-9; D gene unclear. The CDR3 is made up of 20 amino acids. Trimming shortened V by 5 bases and J by 0 bases, and 23 bases separated the two germline ends. CDR1 SEHNR and CDR2 FQNEAQ come from the germline V gene (reference sequence). The CDR3 protein is CASSPSMGYNRSSGANVLTF. In nucleotides, the CDR3 is TGTGCCAGCAGCCCCAGTATGGGATACAATCGGAGCTCTGGGGCCAACGTCCTGACTTTC.

This clonotype was observed at least ten times. The chain has TRBV10-3 and TRBJ1-1; 9 nucleotides line up with TRBD1. Germline assignment: CDR1 ENHRY and CDR2 SYGVKD. V was clipped by 5 bases and J by 2 bases; unmatched bases: 6. CDR3 length: 15 residues. CDR3 protein: CAISIGTGTNTEAFF. The CDR3 coding sequence is TGTGCCATCAGTATAGGGACAGGGACTAACACTGAAGCTTTCTTT.